This record covers a single T cell receptor beta chain. Which antigen it targets is not known. No qualities accompany the bases; no much larger clone lies one base away. The CDR3 holds 15 amino acids from the cysteine to the phenylalanine. The read is trimmed to its CDR3 DNA, 45 bases read in frame from base 1. Trimming takes 5 bases off V and 2 bases off J; junction bases not matched to a gene: 6. Per the germline V gene, MNHEY is the CDR1 and SVGAGI is the CDR2. This sample is part of a study of blood T cells in healthy people across ages (dated by TCRdb to the mid-2010s). About the full investigation: In model experiments, roughly one uniquely barcoded TCR beta cDNA molecule per two T cells was captured by template switching. Four age groups were formed from the donors: young (average approximately 15 years), middle-aged (approximately 40), aged (around 62) and long-lived (approximately 78). To avoid experimental bias, donors of different ages were spread randomly across the sequencing lanes. The study measured age-related changes in TCR beta repertoire diversity using deep sequencing normalized with unique cDNA molecular identifiers. Using the same blood draw, the study looked at two additional independent replicas of 1 million unique cDNA reads for two donors, one aged 18 to 29 and the other aged 80 or older. Summary of the overall study and its limitations: Because profiling used bulk unsorted PBMCs, naive and antigen-experienced compartments could not be compared conclusively. The CMV infection status of donors was not known, potentially confounding age-related changes in expanded clonotypes. Total diversity estimates from one million sequenced T cells were considered lower bounds and underestimates. The percentage of naive T cells measured by flow cytometry correlated strongly with observed TCR beta diversity. Compared with the aged group, the long-lived group had more naive CD4+ T cells, fewer expanded clones and increased TCR diversity, suggesting age selection. As age increased, observed TCR beta diversity per million T cells dropped in a roughly linear way, and a significant reduction was already evident by age roughly 36.

Library preparation used 5' RACE. Sequenced using an Illumina HiSeq 2500. A second PCR of about 7 to 12 cycles was performed with a sample-barcoded 5' primer and a J-beta primer mix. Each TCR beta cDNA molecule received a unique molecular identifier from a template-switch 5' adaptor carrying 12 random nucleotides. Each sample yielded at least 2.5 million CDR3-containing paired-end reads. The Mint cDNA synthesis kit, primed by a TRBC-specific oligonucleotide, was used to synthesize first-strand cDNA from all RNA. After uracil-DNA glycosylase treatment, a first 18-cycle PCR used universal primers M1SS and BC2_uni_R on all cDNA. The source study handled its data this way. Normalization of each sample was performed by random selection of 1 million high-quality reads, each carrying a distinct molecular identifier. Instead of being binned into consensus sequences, reads with shared molecular identifiers were discarded. MiTCR, with a Q25 quality threshold and the strictest error-elimination algorithm, was used for CDR3 identification, clonotype clustering and error correction. A nonparametric unseen species model with Euler transformation was used to estimate lower-bound total TCR beta diversity. The public reads were quality trimmed at Q25 with fastp and then assembled into clones with MiXCR by TCRdb, keeping productive beta chains. CDR3 protein duplicates are merged, each entry listing the most common genes and DNA. TCRdb's processing, not the study's, gives the V and J calls here. This sample comprises about 830,000 distinct CDR3 sequences, 58% of them detected only once. The top ten clonotypes cover approximately 23% of the sample.

Donors were a few dozen systemically healthy Caucasian individuals from Russia aged roughly 6 to 100 years. Approximately 9.3 milliliters of peripheral blood were drawn from each donor into EDTA-treated Vacutainer tubes. Ficoll-Paque density-gradient centrifugation was used to isolate PBMCs, with at least 6 million obtained per sample. Total RNA, at least 6 micrograms per sample, was extracted from PBMCs with Trizol reagent. The percentages of naive CD45RAhigh/CD27high T cells were determined by flow cytometry on a PBMC aliquot from every donor. The receptor chain draws on TRBV6-5 and TRBJ2-1; 7 middle bases align to TRBD1. The TCR was taken from a man aged 25 to 40 in good health. Sequenced material: blood. The nucleotide sequence reads TGTGCCAGCAGTCAAGGACAGGAGACCTACAATGAGCAGTTCTTC. This encodes CASSQGQETYNEQFF.